One sample yielded the 30 T cell receptor beta chains listed below, sequenced in a study of blood T cells in healthy people across ages. Together with a sample-barcoded 5' primer, a J-beta primer mix was included in a second PCR lasting about 7 to 11 cycles. TCRdb re-analysed the 5' RACE reads in MiXCR, keeping a single row per CDR3 protein. This table holds 1.5 million to 2 million distinct CDR3 sequences, roughly 32% found once. The sequenced sample was blood. The source is a young woman in good health.

This chain links TRBV20-1 with TRBJ2-1; D is undetermined. Germline V gene sequence: CDR1 DFQATT, CDR2 SNEGSKA (reference sequence). The CDR3 runs 13 residues. Deletions cut 3 bases from V and 5 bases from J, with 11 bases between. For the CDR3, the DNA is TGCAGTGCTAGCTGGTCGTATGACAATGAGCAGTTCTTC. It specifies CSASWSYDNEQFF.

This chain joins TRBV11-2 and TRBJ2-5; a weak D match, TRBD1 (6 bases). This CDR3 contains 16 residues. The V gene's germline CDR1 is SGHAT and CDR2 FQNNGV. V lost 1 base and J lost 4, with 16 bases in between. The CDR3 spells CASSLGSGQGLETQYF. As DNA, the CDR3 is TGTGCCAGCAGCTTAGGTTCTGGGCAGGGGCTAGAGACCCAGTACTTC.

Only a few counts were recorded for this clonotype. Written as DNA, the CDR3 is TGTGCCAGCAGGCCCGGATCTTCCTACAATGAGCAGTTCTTC. Translating gives CASRPGSSYNEQFF. This chain links TRBV12-3 or TRBV12-4 with TRBJ2-1; D unclear. V gave up 6 bases and J gave up 1 base, with 10 bases separating them. The CDR3 is 14 amino acids.

This clonotype was seen many times. The gene calls are TRBV10-3 and TRBJ2-5, with D perhaps TRBD1 or TRBD2 (5 bases each). Trimming shortened V by 0 bases and J by 1 base, and 6 bases separated the two germline ends. The length of the CDR3 is 14 residues. In germline, CDR1 is ENHRY, CDR2 SYGVKD. CDR3: CAISESGTQETQYF. The CDR3 coding sequence is TGTGCCATCAGTGAGTCCGGGACCCAAGAGACCCAGTACTTC.

This clonotype was detected a few times. The CDR3 bases are TGTGCCAGCAGCTTCGGGACATTAGACTCCTACGAGCAGTACTTC. Translating it yields CASSFGTLDSYEQYF. The gene calls are TRBV7-3 and TRBJ2-7; D may be TRBD1 (6 bases). Per the germline V gene, CDR1 is SGHTA and CDR2 is FQGTGA. CDR3 length: 15 amino acids. The V end lost 3 bases, the J end lost 0 bases, and 12 bases lay between the germline ends.

This clonotype was counted at least ten times. V is TRBV12-3 or TRBV12-4 and J is TRBJ1-5, with D unclear. V was pared by 6 bases and J by 5 bases, with 14 bases between. The CDR3 has 14 residues. CDR3 sequence (DNA): TGTGCCAGCAGGCCCTCCGGGGAGTATCAGCCCCAGCATTTT. The encoded protein is CASRPSGEYQPQHF.

As regards this clonotype: A read error may be the cause here, since a much bigger clone is one base away. V and J are TRBV29-1 and TRBJ2-5; tentative D call: TRBD1 (6 bases). The J call could be wrong; TRBJ2-7 is a better fit for the DNA end. The CDR3 length is 13 residues. Germline V gene lookup returns CDR1 SQVTM and CDR2 ANQGSEA. CDR3 loop: CSVERIGGHEQYF. Written as DNA, the CDR3 is TGCAGCGTTGAGAGGATAGGGGGACACGAGCAGTACTTC.

CDR3 coding DNA: TGTGCCAGCTTCCAGGGGGCGCGTCCGGAAAAACTGTTTTTT. This gives the protein CASFQGARPEKLFF. This rearrangement joins TRBV5-6 to TRBJ1-4; 8 bases fit TRBD1. The germline V gene encodes CDR1 SGHDT and CDR2 YYEEEE. The CDR3 has 14 residues. The ends lost 7 bases at V and 8 bases at J; junction bases unmatched: 10.

The chain carries TRBV2 and TRBJ2-3, with TRBD2 as a possible D gene (6 bases). From germline, CDR1 is SNHLY and CDR2 FYNNEI. The CDR3 covers 15 residues. Trimming removed 4 bases from V and 5 bases from J, with 16 bases in between. CDR3 bases: TGTGCCAGCAGTGCTAGACTACTCGGGGGAGATACGCAGTATTTT. Its translation is CASSARLLGGDTQYF. Filled out from reference TRBV2 and TRBJ2-3, the complete variable domain reads EPEVTQTPSHQVTQMGQEVILRCVPISNHLYFYWYRQILGQKVEFLVSFYNNEISEKSEIFDDQFSVERPDGSNFTLKIRSTKLEDSAMYFCASSARLLGGDTQYFGPGTRLTVL.

The V and J genes are TRBV20-1 and TRBJ2-1; D is possibly TRBD1 (6 bases). This CDR3 has 14 amino acids. Per the germline V gene, CDR1 is DFQATT and CDR2 is SNEGSKA (reference sequence). The V end was cut by 4 bases, the J end by 2 bases, with 12 bases between. The CDR3 reads CSAIDRDTYNEQFF. CDR3 coding DNA: TGCAGTGCTATAGATAGGGACACCTACAATGAGCAGTTCTTC.

This clonotype was seen at least ten times. V and J are TRBV20-1 and TRBJ2-3, with 11 bases identical to TRBD2. The CDR3 runs 15 residues. Germline assignment: CDR1 DFQATT and CDR2 SNEGSKA (reference sequence). J lost 3 bases, V lost 6 bases, and 8 bases had no gene match. CDR3 DNA: TGCAGTGCAGTACCGGGACTAGCGGATACAGATACGCAGTATTTT. Protein sequence: CSAVPGLADTDTQYF.

The chain joins TRBV4-1 to TRBJ2-7; possible D gene TRBD1, 5 bases. The germline V and J ends were trimmed by 2 bases and 3 bases, with 14 bases remaining between them. The CDR3 covers 15 residues. Germline CDR1 MGHRA, CDR2 YSYEKL. The CDR3, as DNA: TGCGCCAGCAGCCAACCTACCACAGGCGTCTACGAGCAGTACTTC. Protein: CASSQPTTGVYEQYF.

The CDR3 spells CASSPRRGGNEQFF. The CDR3 nucleotides are TGTGCCAGCAGTCCACGGCGGGGCGGGAATGAGCAGTTCTTC. V gene TRBV27 combines with J gene TRBJ2-1, with D tentatively TRBD2 (6 bases). Trimming removed 5 bases at V and 7 bases at J, with 15 bases between. The germline V gene has CDR1 MNHEY and CDR2 SMNVEV (reference sequence). The CDR3 consists of 14 residues.

This clonotype occurred many times. This chain uses TRBV20-1 with TRBJ2-7; unclear D gene. Germline V gives CDR1 DFQATT, CDR2 SNEGSKA (reference sequence). This CDR3 region has 14 residues. V lost 4 bases and J lost 0, with 13 bases in between. CDR3 sequence reads: CSAKGTSSSYEQYF. DNA of the CDR3: TGCAGTGCTAAGGGCACATCGAGCTCCTACGAGCAGTACTTC.

This clonotype was seen only a few times. The chain is built from TRBV3-1 and TRBJ2-1, with 13 bases fitting TRBD2. V was pared by 3 bases and J by 7 bases, with 6 bases of the junction left unmatched. This CDR3 is built from 16 residues. Per germline, CDR1 LGHDT and CDR2 YNNKEL (reference sequence). The CDR3 protein is CASSHQRTSGSNEQFF. The CDR3 DNA reads as TGTGCCAGCAGCCATCAACGGACTAGCGGGAGTAATGAGCAGTTCTTC.

This clonotype was seen only a few times. V and J are TRBV7-3 and TRBJ2-1; 9 bases agree with TRBD2. The CDR3 spans 16 residues. Germline V gene data show CDR1 as SGHTA and CDR2 as FQGTGA. Trimming at V came to 4 bases and at J to 4 bases, leaving 8 bases not matched to a gene. This chain's CDR3 is CASSSGLAITYNEQFF. As DNA, the CDR3 is TGTGCCAGCAGCTCCGGACTAGCGATAACTTACAATGAGCAGTTCTTC. Together with reference TRBV7-3 and TRBJ2-1, the CDR3 gives the full variable domain: GAGVSQTPSNKVTEKGKYVELRCDPISGHTALYWYRQSLGQGPEFLIYFQGTGAADDSGLPNDRFFAVRPEGSVSTLKIQRTERGDSAVYLCASSSGLAITYNEQFFGPGTRLTVL.

The chain recombines TRBV6-5 with TRBJ2-3, with TRBD1 as a possible D gene (6 bases). The length of the CDR3 is 15 residues. Trimming stripped 0 bases from V and 5 bases from J, with 12 bases between. CDR1 and CDR2 from the germline V gene are MNHEY and SVGAGI. The CDR3 DNA is TGTGCCAGCAGTTACTCGAATCTCAGGGGAGATACGCAGTATTTT. Its protein is CASSYSNLRGDTQYF.

This clonotype showed up many times. The rearrangement joins TRBV29-1 to TRBJ2-1; TRBD2 matches at 10 bases. The CDR3 sequence is 14 residues long. CDR1 and CDR2 (germline): SQVTM, ANQGSEA. With V trimmed by 4 bases and J by 4 bases, 4 bases remained unmatched. The CDR3 DNA is TGCAGCGTTGGTCTAGCGGGAGAATACAATGAGCAGTTCTTC. Protein: CSVGLAGEYNEQFF.

The chain's CDR3 is CASSTGQGGNEKLFF. The CDR3, as DNA: TGTGCCAGCAGCACCGGACAGGGTGGTAATGAAAAACTGTTTTTT. The chain employs TRBV7-9 and TRBJ1-4; the match to TRBD1 covers 8 bases. The CDR3 is 15 amino acids. J lost 4 bases, V lost 5 bases, and 6 bases had no gene match. Germline CDR1 and CDR2: SEHNR and FQNEAQ (reference sequence).

A remark on this clonotype: Sequence at one end of the junction differs from germline and may be a read error. The chain employs TRBV29-1 and TRBJ2-7; 13 bases are a match to TRBD2. This CDR3 spans 14 amino acids. Germline-derived CDR1 and CDR2 are SQVTM and ANQGSEA. CDR3 region: CSGLLAGGPYGQYF. CDR3 in DNA: TGCAGCGGCTTACTAGCGGGAGGGCCCTACGGGCAGTACTTC.

Only a few counts were recorded for this clonotype. This chain connects TRBV10-2 to TRBJ1-5; D not certain. Per the germline V gene, CDR1 is WSHSY and CDR2 is SAAADI. V lost 7 bases, J lost 0 bases, and 10 bases lay in between. The CDR3 is 14 amino acids. CDR3: CASKNINSNQPQHF. CDR3 sequence (DNA): TGCGCCAGCAAGAACATCAATAGCAATCAGCCCCAGCATTTT.

This clonotype was recorded a few times. The chain joins TRBV7-2 to TRBJ2-3; D not certain. Trimming removed 1 base at V and 0 bases at J, with 8 bases between. Germline CDR1 SGHTA, CDR2 FQGNSA. The CDR3 runs to 15 residues. This CDR3 reads CASSLGSYSTDTQYF. As DNA, the CDR3 is TGTGCCAGCAGCTTAGGGAGTTATAGCACAGATACGCAGTATTTT.

The rearrangement joins TRBV15 to TRBJ2-1; 11 bases map to TRBD2. Judging by the DNA end, TRBJ2-7 fits better; the J call may be wrong. In germline, CDR1 is LNHNV, CDR2 YYDKDF (reference sequence). CDR3 length: 16 amino acids. Written as DNA, the CDR3 is TGTGCCACCAGCGGAAAGGAGACTAGCGGGACGAATGAGCAGTACTTC. Residues: CATSGKETSGTNEQYF.

The rearrangement uses TRBV6-1 and TRBJ1-1, with D tentatively TRBD1 (6 bases). Deletions cut 7 bases from V and 3 bases from J, with 15 bases between. The CDR3 loop spans 14 amino acids. Looked up from germline, CDR1 is MNHNS and CDR2 is SASEGT. The chain's CDR3 is CASTRKPGDTEAFF. CDR3 nucleotide sequence: TGTGCCAGCACCAGGAAGCCAGGGGACACTGAAGCTTTCTTT.

V is TRBV28 and J is TRBJ1-2; D is perhaps TRBD1 (5 bases). V gave up 6 bases and J gave up 2 bases, with 34 bases separating them. The CDR3 length is 21 residues. The V gene's germline CDR1 is MDHEN and CDR2 SYDVKM. CDR3 coding DNA: TGTGCCAGCAGGCGTTTATTACTAGTATGGCAGGGAGGATTCGAGAACTATGGCTACACCTTC. Residues: CASRRLLLVWQGGFENYGYTF.

The table lists this clonotype with a few counts. The V call is TRBV4-1, the J call TRBJ1-2, with D hard to call. The CDR3 has 14 amino acids. Germline-derived CDR1 and CDR2 are MGHRA and YSYEKL. V was trimmed by 1 base and J by 7 bases, leaving 13 bases between them. The CDR3 DNA sequence: TGCGCCAGCAGCCAAGGGGTCGATTATGGTGGCTACACCTTC. It translates to CASSQGVDYGGYTF.

The chain recombines TRBV20-1 with TRBJ2-1; D possibly uses TRBD1 or TRBD2 (6 bases each). Germline V gene lookup returns CDR1 DFQATT and CDR2 SNEGSKA (reference sequence). Trimming pared 5 bases from V and 8 bases from J, leaving 22 bases between. The CDR3 sequence is 15 residues long. CDR3 protein: CSAPSRGPRLDEQFF. CDR3 sequence (DNA): TGCAGTGCTCCCAGCCGGGGGCCTAGGTTAGATGAGCAGTTCTTC.

The CDR3, as DNA: TGTGCCAGCAGCCCGACTGGACAGCCTCGATCTAGCACAGATACGCAGTATTTT. Its protein is CASSPTGQPRSSTDTQYF. This chain connects TRBV7-8 to TRBJ2-3; TRBD1 is a possible D gene (6 bases). V was shortened by 5 bases and J by 0 bases, with 21 bases between the two germline ends. This CDR3 region has 18 residues. Germline V CDR1 and CDR2: SGHVS, FQNEAQ.

Remarks on this clonotype: Just one base apart from a much larger clone, this may be a read error. The chain recombines TRBV6-6 with TRBJ1-1; D gene unclear. The CDR3 runs to 14 residues. V was trimmed by 1 base and J by 2 bases, leaving 8 bases between them. Germline-derived CDR1 and CDR2 are MNHNY and SVGAGI (reference sequence). Here the CDR3 reads CASSYLRENTEAFF. As DNA, the CDR3 is TGTGCCAGCAGTTACTTGAGGGAAAACACTGAAGCTTTCTTT.

Concerning this clonotype itself: The junction does not match germline at one end; this may be a read error. V is TRBV12-3 or TRBV12-4 and J is TRBJ1-4; 7 bases match TRBD1. There are 14 residues in the CDR3. The CDR3 sequence: CVSRAGQLNEKLFF. The CDR3 bases are TGTGTCAGCAGAGCGGGACAGCTTAATGAAAAACTGTTTTTT.